The 32 T cell receptor beta chains below were found in one sample sequenced in a study of identical twins. TCRdb recomputed calls from the 5' RACE reads with MiXCR, one row per CDR3 protein. The sample shows approximately 690,000 distinct CDR3 sequences, 6% to 6.5% of them seen only once. Material for sequencing was naive T cells sorted from blood. Source of these receptors: a man younger than 35 in good health.

J is TRBJ1-1 and V is TRBV12-3 or TRBV12-4; TRBD1 matches at 9 bases. V shed 3 bases and J 4 bases; nucleotides not matched to a gene: 6. CDR3 length equals 15 residues. CDR3 sequence: CASSLDRGVGTEAFF. In DNA, the CDR3 is TGTGCCAGCAGTTTGGACAGGGGTGTTGGCACTGAAGCTTTCTTT.

This clonotype was counted at least ten times. The V gene is TRBV4-1, the J gene TRBJ1-1; 8 positions agree with TRBD1. V was clipped by 0 bases and J by 4 bases; unmatched bases: 10. Germline V gene lookup returns CDR1 MGHRA and CDR2 YSYEKL. The CDR3 has 17 residues. DNA of the CDR3: TGCGCCAGCAGCCAAGAATCCCAGGGGGCGCGGGGCACTGAAGCTTTCTTT. Translating it yields CASSQESQGARGTEAFF.

Many counts were recorded for this clonotype. V and J are TRBV12-3 or TRBV12-4 and TRBJ2-2; TRBD1 might be the D (6 bases). CDR3 length: 14 residues. V was clipped by 7 bases and J by 9 bases, with 18 bases between them. CDR3 bases: TGTGCCAGCAACCCCTTACACAGGGACCGGGAGCTGTTTTTT. This codes for CASNPLHRDRELFF.

The chain joins TRBV5-1 to TRBJ2-1; TRBD2 agrees at 13 bases. In germline, CDR1 is SGHRS, CDR2 YFSETQ. CDR3 length: 16 amino acids. V trimming: 4 bases; J trimming: 2 bases; junction bases outside the gene matches: 3. CDR3 in amino acids: CASSDTSGRAYNEQFF. Here the CDR3 DNA reads TGCGCCAGCAGCGATACTAGCGGGAGGGCCTACAATGAGCAGTTCTTC.

CDR3: CASSLGGIRPYNEQFF. CDR3 DNA: TGTGCCAGCAGCTTAGGGGGGATAAGACCCTACAATGAGCAGTTCTTC. The chain carries TRBV7-6 and TRBJ2-1; the D call may be TRBD1 or TRBD2 (5 bases each). The CDR3 is 16 residues long. Germline CDR1 SGHVS, CDR2 FNYEAQ. Trimming removed 1 base from V and 2 bases from J, with 12 bases in between.

At least ten counts were recorded for this clonotype. V gene TRBV15 combines with J gene TRBJ2-1; D remains unclear. CDR1 and CDR2 from the germline V gene are LNHNV and YYDKDF (reference sequence). The CDR3 spans 13 residues. V was cut by 0 bases and J by 7 bases, with 7 bases left in between. CDR3 in amino acids: CATSREVRNEQFF. Here the CDR3 DNA reads TGTGCCACCAGCAGAGAGGTTAGGAATGAGCAGTTCTTC.

In regard to this clonotype: With a much larger clone just one base away, this may be a read error. The chain recombines TRBV12-3 or TRBV12-4 with TRBJ2-2, with D maybe TRBD2 (6 bases). The CDR3 is 15 residues long. The CDR3 is CASRRESANTGELYF. Written as DNA, the CDR3 is TGTGCCAGCAGACGGGAGAGCGCGAACACCGGGGAGCTGTATTTT.

The chain employs TRBV7-2 and TRBJ2-1; D might be TRBD2 (5 bases). CDR1 is SGHTA, CDR2 FQGNSA, per germline. The CDR3 contains 11 residues. V was cut by 3 bases and J by 15 bases, with 12 bases left in between. The CDR3 loop is CASSFMRALFF. CDR3 DNA: TGTGCCAGCAGCTTTATGAGGGCTCTGTTCTTC.

This clonotype was seen at least ten times. The chain carries TRBV29-1 and TRBJ2-7, with 7 nucleotides matching TRBD1. Germline assignment: CDR1 SQVTM and CDR2 ANQGSEA. J gave up 3 bases and V 7 bases, and 12 bases lay outside the gene matches. The CDR3 consists of 14 residues. Written as DNA, the CDR3 is TGCAGCGCTAGTCTAGGGACAGCTGACTACGAGCAGTACTTC. Encoded protein: CSASLGTADYEQYF.

This clonotype was found many times. The chain recombines TRBV20-1 with TRBJ2-1, with 12 bases fitting TRBD2. In germline, CDR1 is DFQATT, CDR2 SNEGSKA (reference sequence). The J segment lost 15 bases and the V segment lost 6 bases, leaving 15 bases of the junction unmatched. The CDR3 is 14 amino acids. CDR3 in amino acids: CSAREGLAGLVPFF. The CDR3 DNA sequence: TGCAGTGCCCGAGAGGGACTAGCGGGTTTAGTTCCGTTCTTC.

This clonotype was seen only a few times. The rearrangement joins TRBV12-3 or TRBV12-4 to TRBJ2-5; 8 positions agree with TRBD2. This CDR3 contains 15 residues. With V trimmed by 2 bases and J by 5 bases, 7 bases remained unmatched. CDR3 loop: CASSLRSGSRETQYF. In DNA, the CDR3 is TGTGCCAGCAGTTTAAGGAGCGGGAGTCGGGAGACCCAGTACTTC.

There are many counts of this clonotype. V and J are TRBV7-2 and TRBJ2-7; D unclear. CDR1 and CDR2 from the germline V gene are SGHTA and FQGNSA. This CDR3 has 14 amino acids. Trimming cost V 0 bases and J 3 bases, with 9 bases left between them. The CDR3 here is CASSLAHMRYEQYF. In DNA, the CDR3 is TGTGCCAGCAGCTTAGCGCATATGCGCTACGAGCAGTACTTC.

This rearrangement joins TRBV6-5 to TRBJ1-2, with no clear D. V lost 4 bases and J lost 4, with 16 bases in between. The germline CDR1 and CDR2 sequences are MNHEY and SVGAGI. The CDR3 is 15 amino acids. CDR3 sequence reads: CASSSSFGHGYGYTF. DNA of the CDR3: TGTGCCAGCAGTTCCTCCTTCGGGCATGGCTATGGCTACACCTTC.

Many counts were recorded for this clonotype. V is TRBV29-1 and J is TRBJ1-1, with D perhaps matching TRBD1 (5 bases). V was pared by 4 bases and J by 1 base, with 13 bases between. The CDR3 has 14 amino acids. The germline V gene has CDR1 SQVTM and CDR2 ANQGSEA. CDR3 loop: CSVGPWGGNTEAFF. CDR3 in DNA: TGCAGCGTTGGGCCCTGGGGGGGGAACACTGAAGCTTTCTTT.

This clonotype came up many times. The gene calls are TRBV27 and TRBJ1-2; no clear D. CDR1 is MNHEY and CDR2 is SMNVEV in the germline V gene (reference sequence). Trimming left V 4 bases short and J 7 bases short, with 10 bases between. CDR3 length equals 12 residues. The CDR3 coding sequence is TGTGCCAGCAGTTCATGGTCAAGTGGCTACACCTTC. This sequence encodes CASSSWSSGYTF.

The sample holds many counts of this clonotype. This chain links TRBV9 with TRBJ1-6; TRBD1 matches at 9 bases. Germline loops: CDR1 SGDLS, CDR2 YYNGEE. V was pared by 2 bases and J by 10 bases, with 7 bases of the junction left unmatched. The CDR3 sequence is 15 residues long. Here the CDR3 DNA reads TGTGCCAGCAGCGTTTCCGGGACAGGGTCCTCACCCCTCCACTTT. Translating it yields CASSVSGTGSSPLHF.

This rearrangement joins TRBV7-9 to TRBJ2-3, with TRBD2 matching 9 bases. After removal of 2 bases from V and 6 bases from J, the junction contained 3 bases not matched to a gene. Germline-derived CDR1 and CDR2 are SEHNR and FQNEAQ (reference sequence). The CDR3 contains 14 residues. The CDR3 DNA reads TGTGCCAGCAGCTTATTCGGGACTAGCGATACGCAGTATTTT. This gives the protein CASSLFGTSDTQYF.

This clonotype was counted ten times or more. The gene calls are TRBV29-1 and TRBJ2-5; 8 bases match TRBD1. V was clipped by 1 base and J by 5 bases; unmatched bases: 9. The CDR3 covers 15 residues. Germline assignment: CDR1 SQVTM and CDR2 ANQGSEA. In DNA form, the CDR3 reads TGCAGCGTTGAAGTCGCAGGGGGCTTTTATGAGACCCAGTACTTC. It encodes CSVEVAGGFYETQYF.

This clonotype was picked up a small number of times. The V call is TRBV4-3, the J call TRBJ2-5, with D perhaps given as TRBD1 or TRBD2 (5 bases each). Per germline, CDR1 LGHNA and CDR2 YSLEER. CDR3 size: 18 residues. V was clipped by 0 bases and J by 5 bases, with 22 bases between them. The DNA of the CDR3 is TGCGCCAGCAGCCAAGAACCCCCCGGGACGGTCTCAGGGGAGACCCAGTACTTC. Protein product: CASSQEPPGTVSGETQYF.

This clonotype was counted ten times or more. The chain combines TRBV27 with TRBJ2-5; TRBD2 aligns across 11 bases. Germline loops: CDR1 MNHEY, CDR2 SMNVEV (reference sequence). The CDR3 has 15 amino acids. The V and J ends lost 5 bases and 9 bases, in that order; junction bases with no gene match: 11. This chain's CDR3 is CASSLTLAGGRPQYF. The CDR3 DNA reads as TGTGCCAGCAGTCTTACCTTAGCGGGAGGGCGTCCCCAGTACTTC.

V is TRBV6-1 and J is TRBJ2-1; TRBD2 aligns across 13 bases. This CDR3 spans 19 amino acids. Germline lookup yields CDR1 MNHNS and CDR2 SASEGT. Losses at the gene ends were 5 bases for V and 2 bases for J; bases not matched to a gene: 12. The CDR3 DNA reads as TGTGCCAGCAGTCCGGTACTAGCGGGAGGGTTGGGAGCCTACAATGAGCAGTTCTTC. Protein product: CASSPVLAGGLGAYNEQFF.

Note on this clonotype: This CDR3 is missing its conserved last phenylalanine or tryptophan, likely due to a read error. The chain carries TRBV2 and TRBJ2-3; TRBD1 matches at 9 bases. V was clipped by 8 bases and J by 4 bases; unmatched bases: 4. CDR3 length: 13 residues. Germline assignment: CDR1 SNHLY and CDR2 FYNNEI. The CDR3 reads CASGQGPPDTQYL. Written as DNA, the CDR3 is TGTGCCAGCGGACAGGGGCCTCCAGATACGCAGTATTTG.

This clonotype was recorded many times. The rearrangement links TRBV12-3 or TRBV12-4 to TRBJ2-1; possibly TRBD1 for D (5 bases). The CDR3 consists of 13 residues. The V gene lost 6 bases and the J gene lost 9 bases, with 15 bases spanning the gap. CDR3 region: CASRTGQGSEQFF. The CDR3 DNA is TGTGCCAGCAGAACCGGGCAGGGAAGTGAGCAGTTCTTC.

This clonotype appeared a few times. The J gene is TRBJ2-5, the V gene TRBV5-1; D unclear. This CDR3 contains 13 residues. V lost 1 base and J lost 5, with 9 bases in between. The germline CDR1 and CDR2 sequences are SGHRS and YFSETQ. CDR3 region: CASSLIGAETQYF. In DNA form, the CDR3 reads TGCGCCAGCAGCTTGATTGGTGCGGAGACCCAGTACTTC. Full variable domain (remainder filled in from reference TRBV5-1 and TRBJ2-5): KAGVTQTPRYLIKTRGQQVTLSCSPISGHRSVSWYQQTPGQGLQFLFEYFSETQRNKGNFPGRFSGRQFSNSRSEMNVSTLELGDSALYLCASSLIGAETQYFGPGTRLLVL.

In this sample, this clonotype turned up a few times. J is TRBJ2-5 and V is TRBV28, with D tentatively TRBD1 (5 bases). Trimming took off 5 bases at V and 5 bases at J, with 21 bases between the two ends. The germline gives CDR1 MDHEN, CDR2 SYDVKM. This CDR3 comprises 16 residues. The CDR3 loop is CASSPGAPRVGETQYF. DNA of the CDR3: TGTGCCAGCAGTCCTGGAGCGCCCAGGGTAGGGGAGACCCAGTACTTC.

The V call is TRBV9, the J call TRBJ1-1; D is unresolved. The length of the CDR3 is 11 residues. Between the trimmed V and J ends, which lost 3 bases and 8 bases, there was a span of 8 bases. Germline V gene sequence: CDR1 SGDLS, CDR2 YYNGEE. CDR3 region: CASSDSIEAFF. The CDR3 DNA follows: TGTGCCAGCAGCGATTCCATAGAAGCTTTCTTT.

This clonotype has at least ten counts. The chain couples TRBV12-3 or TRBV12-4 to TRBJ2-4; D is uncertain. V lost 2 bases and J lost 0, with 14 bases in between. CDR3 length equals 17 residues. The CDR3 loop is CASSLRGQALAKNIQYF. DNA of the CDR3: TGTGCCAGCAGTTTACGAGGTCAGGCCCTAGCCAAAAACATTCAGTACTTC.

This chain connects TRBV7-9 to TRBJ2-3, with 10 bases matching TRBD2. After removal of 3 bases from V and 3 bases from J, the junction contained 9 bases not matched to a gene. The length of the CDR3 is 17 residues. The germline V gene has CDR1 SEHNR and CDR2 FQNEAQ (reference sequence). The CDR3 nucleotides are TGTGCCAGCAGCTTGTACATAGCGGGAGGAGGGACAGATACGCAGTATTTT. Translated: CASSLYIAGGGTDTQYF.

The rearrangement uses TRBV5-1 and TRBJ2-6; D possibly corresponds to TRBD1 (6 bases). From germline, CDR1 is SGHRS and CDR2 YFSETQ. Trimming cost V 2 bases and J 4 bases, with 10 bases left between them. The CDR3 spans 15 residues. Here the CDR3 reads CASSFDRPGANVLTF. CDR3 coding DNA: TGCGCCAGCAGCTTCGACAGGCCCGGGGCCAACGTCCTGACTTTC.

This clonotype was counted many times. The CDR3 reads CATSDWKGKGELFF. CDR3 coding DNA: TGTGCCACCAGTGATTGGAAAGGAAAAGGGGAGCTGTTTTTT. The chain combines TRBV24-1 with TRBJ2-2; D uncertain. V dropped 2 bases and J dropped 8 bases, with 11 bases sitting between them. From germline, CDR1 is KGHDR and CDR2 SFDVKD. The CDR3 is 14 amino acids.

This clonotype was detected only a few times. V and J are TRBV5-1 and TRBJ1-3; tentative D call: TRBD1 (5 bases). V was shortened by 4 bases and J by 0 bases, with 14 bases between the two germline ends. This CDR3 is built from 16 residues. The germline CDR1 and CDR2 sequences are SGHRS and YFSETQ. The chain's CDR3 is CASSLRQSTSGNTIYF. Here the CDR3 DNA reads TGCGCCAGCAGCCTCAGACAGAGCACCTCTGGAAACACCATATATTTT.

The rearrangement uses TRBV6-4 and TRBJ2-7, with D hard to call. Trimming removed 2 bases from V and 0 bases from J, with 11 bases in between. Germline-derived CDR1 and CDR2 are MRHNA and SNTAGT. The CDR3 consists of 15 residues. CDR3: CASSDGSWSSYEQYV. CDR3 DNA sequence: TGTGCCAGCAGTGACGGCAGTTGGAGCTCCTACGAGCAGTACGTC.